The T cell receptor beta chain under discussion was sequenced for a study of T-cell memory formation after mild COVID-19. Note on this clonotype: Its cognate antigen is unknown.

One entry per CDR3 protein, called by TCRdb with MiXCR from the 5' RACE reads. Among about half a million distinct CDR3 sequences listed, roughly 20% were seen once. Study-level results: CD4+ contracting clones lay mainly in CM and EM, CD8+ ones in EMRA.

The CDR3 consists of 12 residues. The V gene's germline CDR1 is SNHLY and CDR2 FYNNEI. The V gene lost 5 bases and the J gene lost 15 bases, with 17 bases spanning the gap. Sequencing was performed on PBMCs or a T cell subset sorted from them (not recorded which). The receptor's source is an adult woman who had mild COVID-19 (a few samples of this study predate the infection). Cell type and time point are not known. The genes are TRBV2 and TRBJ2-1, with a weak D call TRBD2 (6 bases). The CDR3 DNA follows: TGTGCCAGCAGTAACTCCTGGCGGGATAGGTTCTTC. It is translated as CASSNSWRDRFF.